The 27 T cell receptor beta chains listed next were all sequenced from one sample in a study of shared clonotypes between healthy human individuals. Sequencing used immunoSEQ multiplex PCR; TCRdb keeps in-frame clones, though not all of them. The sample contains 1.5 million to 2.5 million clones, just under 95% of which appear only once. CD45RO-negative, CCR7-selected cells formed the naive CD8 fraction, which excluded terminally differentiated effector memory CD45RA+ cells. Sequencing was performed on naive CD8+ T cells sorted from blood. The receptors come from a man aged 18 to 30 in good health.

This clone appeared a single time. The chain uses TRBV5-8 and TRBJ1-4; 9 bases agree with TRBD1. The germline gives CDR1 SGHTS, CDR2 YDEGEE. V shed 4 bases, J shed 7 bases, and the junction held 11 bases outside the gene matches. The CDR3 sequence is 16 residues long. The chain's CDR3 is CASSPARQGDIEKLFF. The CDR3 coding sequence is TGTGCCAGCAGCCCCGCCCGACAGGGGGATATTGAAAAACTGTTTTTT.

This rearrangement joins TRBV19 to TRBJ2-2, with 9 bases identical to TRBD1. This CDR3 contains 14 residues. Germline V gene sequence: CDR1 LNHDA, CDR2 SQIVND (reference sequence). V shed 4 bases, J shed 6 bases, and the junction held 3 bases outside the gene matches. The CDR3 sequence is CASSTRQGAGELFF. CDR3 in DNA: TGTGCCAGTAGTACTCGACAGGGGGCCGGGGAGCTGTTTTTT.

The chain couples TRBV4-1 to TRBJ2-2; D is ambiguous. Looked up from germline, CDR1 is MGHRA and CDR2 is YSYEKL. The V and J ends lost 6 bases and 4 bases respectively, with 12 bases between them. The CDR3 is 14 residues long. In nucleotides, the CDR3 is TGCGCCAGCAGTCTACGTGATGGCACCGGGGAGCTGTTTTTT. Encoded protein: CASSLRDGTGELFF.

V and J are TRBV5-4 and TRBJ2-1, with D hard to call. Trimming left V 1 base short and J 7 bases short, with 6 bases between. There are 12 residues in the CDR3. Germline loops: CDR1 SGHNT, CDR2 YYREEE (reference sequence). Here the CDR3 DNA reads TGTGCCAGCAGCTTGCCGACAAATGAGCAGTTCTTC. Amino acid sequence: CASSLPTNEQFF.

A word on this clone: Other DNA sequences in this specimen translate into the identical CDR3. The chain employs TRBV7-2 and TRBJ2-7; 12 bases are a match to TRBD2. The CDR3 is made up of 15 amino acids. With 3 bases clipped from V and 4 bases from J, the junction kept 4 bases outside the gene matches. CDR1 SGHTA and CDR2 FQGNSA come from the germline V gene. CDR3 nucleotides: TGTGCCAGCAGCTTTGGGCTAGCGGGAGGGTACGAGCAGTACTTC. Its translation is CASSFGLAGGYEQYF.

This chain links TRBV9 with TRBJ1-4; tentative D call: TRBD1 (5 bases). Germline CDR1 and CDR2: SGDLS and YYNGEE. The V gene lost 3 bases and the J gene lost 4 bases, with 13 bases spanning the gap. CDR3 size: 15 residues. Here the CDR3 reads CASSGRDADNEKLFF. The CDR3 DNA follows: TGTGCCAGCAGCGGAAGGGACGCAGATAATGAAAAACTGTTTTTT.

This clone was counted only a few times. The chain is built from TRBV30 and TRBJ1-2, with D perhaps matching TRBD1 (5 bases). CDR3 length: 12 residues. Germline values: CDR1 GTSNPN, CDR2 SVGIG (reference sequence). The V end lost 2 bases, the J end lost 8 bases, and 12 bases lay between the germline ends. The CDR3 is CAWSPRAGGYTF. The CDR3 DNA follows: TGTGCCTGGAGTCCCCGCGCAGGGGGCTACACCTTC.

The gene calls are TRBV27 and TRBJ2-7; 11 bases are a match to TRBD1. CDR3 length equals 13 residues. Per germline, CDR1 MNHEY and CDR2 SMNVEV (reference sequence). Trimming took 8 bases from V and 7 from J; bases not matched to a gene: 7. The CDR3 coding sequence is TGTGCCAGCGGACAGGGGGCTGTGGGGGAGCAGTACTTC. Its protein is CASGQGAVGEQYF.

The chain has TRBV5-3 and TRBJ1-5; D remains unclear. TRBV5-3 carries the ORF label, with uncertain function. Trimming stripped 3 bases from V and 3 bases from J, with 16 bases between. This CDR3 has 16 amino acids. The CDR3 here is CARSSIKKRANQPQHF. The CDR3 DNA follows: TGTGCCAGAAGCTCGATTAAAAAAAGGGCCAATCAGCCCCAGCATTTT.

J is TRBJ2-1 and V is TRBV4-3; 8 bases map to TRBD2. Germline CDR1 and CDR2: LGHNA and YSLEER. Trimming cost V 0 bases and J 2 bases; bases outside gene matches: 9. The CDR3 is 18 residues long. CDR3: CASSQEDALAGPYNEQFF. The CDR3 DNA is TGCGCCAGCAGCCAAGAGGACGCCCTAGCGGGTCCCTACAATGAGCAGTTCTTC.

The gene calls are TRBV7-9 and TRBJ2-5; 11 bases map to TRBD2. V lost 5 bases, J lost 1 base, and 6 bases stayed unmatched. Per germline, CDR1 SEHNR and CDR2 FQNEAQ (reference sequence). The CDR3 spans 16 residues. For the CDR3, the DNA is TGTGCCAGCAGCCAAAGCGGACTAGCGGGCCAAGAGACCCAGTACTTC. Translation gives CASSQSGLAGQETQYF.

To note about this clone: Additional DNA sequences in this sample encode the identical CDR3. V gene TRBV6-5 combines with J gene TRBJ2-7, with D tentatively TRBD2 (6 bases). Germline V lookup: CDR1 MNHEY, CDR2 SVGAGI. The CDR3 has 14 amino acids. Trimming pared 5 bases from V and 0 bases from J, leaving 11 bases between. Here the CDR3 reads CASSPSGRSYEQYF. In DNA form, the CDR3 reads TGTGCCAGCAGTCCCAGCGGGCGCTCCTACGAGCAGTACTTC.

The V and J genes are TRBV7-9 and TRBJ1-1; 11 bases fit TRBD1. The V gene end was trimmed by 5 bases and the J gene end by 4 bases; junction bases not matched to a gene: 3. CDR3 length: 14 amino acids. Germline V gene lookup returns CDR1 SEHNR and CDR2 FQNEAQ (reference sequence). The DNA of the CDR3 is TGTGCCAGCAGCGGGGACAGGGGGTCCACTGAAGCTTTCTTT. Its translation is CASSGDRGSTEAFF.

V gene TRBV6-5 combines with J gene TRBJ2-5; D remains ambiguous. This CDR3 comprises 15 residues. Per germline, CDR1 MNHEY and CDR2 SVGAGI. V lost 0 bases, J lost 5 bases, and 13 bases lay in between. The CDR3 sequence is CASSYSSASQETQYF. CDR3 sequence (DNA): TGTGCCAGCAGTTACTCTTCAGCCAGTCAGGAGACCCAGTACTTC.

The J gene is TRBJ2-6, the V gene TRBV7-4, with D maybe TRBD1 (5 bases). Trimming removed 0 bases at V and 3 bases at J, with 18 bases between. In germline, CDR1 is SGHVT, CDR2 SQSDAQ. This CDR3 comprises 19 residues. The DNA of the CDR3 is TGTGCCAGCAGCTTAGCGTATCGACAGTTGGGTTTTGGGGCCAACGTCCTGACTTTC. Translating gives CASSLAYRQLGFGANVLTF.

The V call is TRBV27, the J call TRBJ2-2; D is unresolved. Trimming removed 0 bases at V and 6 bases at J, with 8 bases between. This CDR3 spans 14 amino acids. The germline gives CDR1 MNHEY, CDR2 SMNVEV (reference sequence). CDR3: CASSLSMGAGELFF. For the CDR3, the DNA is TGTGCCAGCAGTTTATCTATGGGTGCCGGGGAGCTGTTTTTT.

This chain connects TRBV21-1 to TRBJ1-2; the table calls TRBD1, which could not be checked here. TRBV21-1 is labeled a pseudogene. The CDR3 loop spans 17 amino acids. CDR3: CASSSRGTWEVNYGYTF. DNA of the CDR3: TGTGCCAGCAGCAGCAGGGGGACTTGGGAGGTCAACTATGGCTACACCTTC.

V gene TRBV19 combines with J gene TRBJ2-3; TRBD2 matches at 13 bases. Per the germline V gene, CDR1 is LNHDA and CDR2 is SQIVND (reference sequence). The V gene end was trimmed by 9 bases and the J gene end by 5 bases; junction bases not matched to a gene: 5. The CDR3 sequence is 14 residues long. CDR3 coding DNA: TGTGCCAGCGGACTAGCGGGAGTTCGAGATACGCAGTATTTT. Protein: CASGLAGVRDTQYF.

CDR3 in DNA: TGTGCCAGCAGCCCGACCGCTGGATATGGCTACACCTTC. Its protein is CASSPTAGYGYTF. The chain employs TRBV28 and TRBJ1-2; D ambiguous. V shed 6 bases and J shed 5 bases, with 13 bases lying between them. The length of the CDR3 is 13 residues. Germline V gives CDR1 MDHEN, CDR2 SYDVKM.

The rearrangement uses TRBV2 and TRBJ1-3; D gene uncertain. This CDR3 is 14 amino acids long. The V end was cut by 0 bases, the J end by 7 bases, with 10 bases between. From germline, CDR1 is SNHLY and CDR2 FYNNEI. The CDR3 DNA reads TGTGCCAGCAGTGAAGCTGCAGGTTGGAACACCATATATTTT. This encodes CASSEAAGWNTIYF.

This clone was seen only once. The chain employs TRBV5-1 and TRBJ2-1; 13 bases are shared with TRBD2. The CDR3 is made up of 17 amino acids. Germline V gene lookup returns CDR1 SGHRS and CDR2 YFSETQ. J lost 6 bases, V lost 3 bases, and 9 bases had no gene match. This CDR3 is CASSSDGLAGASNEQFF. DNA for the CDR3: TGCGCCAGCAGCTCAGACGGACTAGCGGGAGCCTCCAATGAGCAGTTCTTC.

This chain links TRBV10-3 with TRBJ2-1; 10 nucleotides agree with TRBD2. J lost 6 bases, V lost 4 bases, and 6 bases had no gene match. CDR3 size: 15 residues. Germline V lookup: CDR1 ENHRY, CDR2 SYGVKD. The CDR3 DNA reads TGTGCCATCAGTGCTGCAAGCGGGGGGGCCAATGAGCAGTTCTTC. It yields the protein CAISAASGGANEQFF.

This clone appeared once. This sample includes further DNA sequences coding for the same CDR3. The CDR3 DNA follows: TGTGCCAGCAGTTACGGGGGACAGGGCGACGAGCAGTACTTC. This translates into CASSYGGQGDEQYF. V is TRBV6-5 and J is TRBJ2-7, with TRBD1 matching 9 bases. V was pared by 2 bases and J by 5 bases, with 4 bases of the junction left unmatched. Germline loops: CDR1 MNHEY, CDR2 SVGAGI. The CDR3 covers 14 residues.

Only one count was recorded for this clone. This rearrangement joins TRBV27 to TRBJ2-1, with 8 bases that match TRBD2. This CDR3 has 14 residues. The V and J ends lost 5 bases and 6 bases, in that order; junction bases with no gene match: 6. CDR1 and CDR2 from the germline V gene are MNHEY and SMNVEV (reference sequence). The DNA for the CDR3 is TGTGCCAGCAGTAAGGGACTAGGGCCCAATGAGCAGTTCTTC. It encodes CASSKGLGPNEQFF.

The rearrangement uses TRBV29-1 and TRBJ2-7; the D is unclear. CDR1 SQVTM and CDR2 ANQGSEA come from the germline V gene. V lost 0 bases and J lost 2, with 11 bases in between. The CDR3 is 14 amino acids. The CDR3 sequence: CSVEDKTDTYEQYF. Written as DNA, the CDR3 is TGCAGCGTTGAAGATAAAACGGATACCTACGAGCAGTACTTC.

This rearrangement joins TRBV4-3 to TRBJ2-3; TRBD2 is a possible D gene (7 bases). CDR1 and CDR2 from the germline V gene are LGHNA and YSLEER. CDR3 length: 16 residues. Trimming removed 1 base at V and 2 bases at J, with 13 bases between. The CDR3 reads CASSQGMGGATDTQYF. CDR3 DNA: TGCGCCAGCAGCCAAGGCATGGGGGGGGCCACAGATACGCAGTATTTT.

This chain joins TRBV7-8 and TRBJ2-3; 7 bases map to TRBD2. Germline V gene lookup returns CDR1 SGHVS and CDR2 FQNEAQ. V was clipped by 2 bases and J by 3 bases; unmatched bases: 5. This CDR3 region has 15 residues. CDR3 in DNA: TGTGCCAGCAGCTTATGGGGGGGAGGGACAGATACGCAGTATTTT. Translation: CASSLWGGGTDTQYF.